These T cell receptor beta chains were read from a single sample in a study of CD8 T cells in Susac syndrome. TCRdb re-analysed the immunoSEQ multiplex PCR reads in MiXCR, keeping a single row per CDR3 protein. Here the sample spans fewer than 150,000 distinct CDR3 sequences, approximately 90% being singletons. Sequencing input: CD8+ T cells from PBMCs. All receptors derive from a human donor with multiple sclerosis. Each CDR3 is given with its conserved first and last residue. A D gene is named only where the DNA matches it firmly. Where a row states a size, it is once, few, many or the class of an expanded clone; other rows omit it.

D	V	size	J	CDR3	DNA
-	TRBV3-1	-	TRBJ2-5	CASSQDRSNWGTQYF	TGTGCCAGCAGCCAAGATAGAAGTAATTGGGGGACCCAGTACTTC
-	TRBV27	-	TRBJ2-7	CASSRTASEYYEQYF	TGTGCCAGCAGTCGGACGGCTAGCGAATACTACGAGCAGTACTTC
-	TRBV4-2	-	TRBJ1-3	CASSQDPRGGNTIYF	TGTGCCAGCAGCCAAGATCCGAGGGGAGGAAACACCATATATTTT
-	TRBV29-1	-	TRBJ2-1	CSVDSLAGEQFF	TGCAGCGTTGATTCCCTAGCTGGTGAGCAGTTCTTC
-	TRBV30	-	TRBJ2-2	CASFWATTSLVGAGELFF	TGTGCCTCCTTTTGGGCCACAACCTCCCTTGTCGGGGCCGGGGAGCTGTTTTTT
-	TRBV28	-	TRBJ2-3	CASSLRASTTDTQYF	TGTGCCAGCAGTTTGAGGGCTTCCACCACAGATACGCAGTATTTT
-	TRBV2	once	TRBJ2-1	CALVEASYNEQFF	TGTGCCTTAGTCGAAGCCTCCTACAATGAGCAGTTCTTC
-	TRBV6-2/TRBV6-3	-	TRBJ1-1	CASTRYENTEAFF	TGTGCCAGCACTCGCTACGAAAACACTGAAGCTTTCTTT
-	TRBV6-5	-	TRBJ2-7	CASSYSPDSSYEQYF	TGTGCCAGCAGTTACTCTCCCGACAGTTCCTACGAGCAGTACTTC
TRBD1	TRBV3-1	-	TRBJ2-7	CASSQDLGTASLRQYF	TGTGCCAGCAGCCAAGATCTTGGGACAGCCTCTCTAAGGCAGTACTTC
TRBD1	TRBV30	-	TRBJ1-2	CAWSLQGAGYGYTF	TGTGCCTGGAGTTTACAGGGGGCTGGCTATGGCTACACCTTC
-	TRBV29-1	-	TRBJ2-2	CSVELVGSSNYDTGELFF	TGCAGCGTTGAACTTGTAGGGTCCTCAAATTACGATACCGGGGAGCTGTTTTTT